These T cell receptor beta chains were read from a single sample in a study of identical twins. MiXCR, applied by TCRdb to the 5' RACE reads, yields one record per CDR3 protein. The sample shows 450,000 to 650,000 distinct CDR3 sequences, around a tenth of them seen only once. Another study also made use of these data, one on yellow fever vaccine responses in identical twins.

The source material was PBMCs. All receptors derive from a woman under 30 in good health. Both conserved end residues are part of each CDR3. D genes are given only for firm matches. For some rows the clone size is stated as once, few or many, or as a class when expanded; others skip it.

d_call	clone_size	cdr3_length	v_call	j_call	cdr3_aa	cdr3_nt
-	many	14	TRBV7-2	TRBJ2-7	CASSLAAPSYEQYF	TGTGCCAGCAGCTTAGCTGCACCATCCTACGAGCAGTACTTC
TRBD1	-	19	TRBV4-3	TRBJ1-6	CASSQDIGQALRLDSPLHF	TGCGCCAGCAGCCAAGATATTGGACAGGCACTCCGTCTGGATTCACCCCTCCACTTT
TRBD2	few	14	TRBV5-4	TRBJ2-1	CASSLGSLADEQFF	TGTGCCAGCAGCTTGGGCTCCCTAGCGGATGAGCAGTTCTTC
TRBD2	many	16	TRBV7-9	TRBJ2-7	CASSEPGLAAFNEQYF	TGTGCCAGCAGCGAACCGGGACTAGCGGCGTTTAATGAGCAGTACTTC
TRBD2	-	15	TRBV20-1	TRBJ2-2	CSARAGLANTGELFF	TGCAGTGCTAGAGCGGGACTAGCCAATACCGGGGAGCTGTTTTTT
TRBD2	few	19	TRBV29-1	TRBJ2-5	CSVEFLAGKTSGNWETQYF	TGCAGCGTTGAATTCCTCGCTGGAAAGACTAGCGGGAATTGGGAGACCCAGTACTTC
TRBD2	-	20	TRBV4-1	TRBJ2-1	CASSQDPGLAGPSSYNEQFF	TGCGCCAGCAGCCAAGACCCGGGACTAGCGGGCCCAAGCTCCTACAATGAGCAGTTCTTC
-	-	14	TRBV5-1	TRBJ1-5	CASSLYGGDQPQHF	TGCGCCAGCAGCCTGTACGGGGGCGATCAGCCCCAGCATTTT
-	-	15	TRBV20-1	TRBJ2-5	CSARPQGLFLETQYF	TGCAGTGCCCGCCCTCAGGGGTTGTTTTTAGAGACCCAGTACTTC
-	many	15	TRBV9	TRBJ2-1	CASSVVSYSYNEQFF	TGTGCCAGCAGCGTAGTTAGTTATTCCTACAATGAGCAGTTCTTC
-	few	15	TRBV7-3	TRBJ2-7	CASSSYWEVCYEQYF	TGTGCCAGCAGCTCCTATTGGGAGGTTTGCTACGAGCAGTACTTC
-	many	15	TRBV12-3/TRBV12-4	TRBJ1-2	CATKRVVGINYGYTF	TGTGCCACCAAAAGGGTAGTGGGAATTAACTATGGCTACACCTTC
TRBD2	-	17	TRBV5-5	TRBJ2-2	CASSLTAGGPGTGELFF	TGTGCCAGCAGCTTGACAGCGGGGGGGCCTGGCACCGGGGAGCTGTTTTTT
-	many	15	TRBV12-3/TRBV12-4	TRBJ1-1	CASILAPTINTEAFF	TGTGCCAGCATCCTCGCCCCGACGATTAACACTGAAGCTTTCTTT
TRBD1	many	13	TRBV7-3	TRBJ1-1	CASSLTIGTDPFF	TGTGCCAGCAGCTTAACGATTGGGACAGATCCTTTCTTT
TRBD2	many	14	TRBV20-1	TRBJ2-5	CSARDLAGLETQYF	TGCAGTGCTAGAGACCTAGCGGGGTTGGAGACCCAGTACTTC
TRBD1	many	14	TRBV12-3/TRBV12-4	TRBJ2-3	CASILQGFADTQYF	TGTGCCAGCATCCTACAGGGGTTCGCAGATACGCAGTATTTT
TRBD1	-	14	TRBV29-1	TRBJ1-2	CSVGNRQGSYGYTF	TGCAGCGTTGGAAACCGACAGGGCTCCTATGGCTACACCTTC
-	-	15	TRBV6-5	TRBJ2-7	CASSYSGLATYEQYF	TGTGCCAGCAGTTACTCGGGCCTAGCGACCTACGAGCAGTACTTC
TRBD2	-	14	TRBV7-2	TRBJ2-5	CASSLVSSGASQYF	TGTGCCAGCAGCTTAGTTTCTAGCGGAGCGAGCCAGTACTTC
TRBD2	-	15	TRBV5-1	TRBJ2-5	CASGPGTSGIVAQYF	TGCGCCAGCGGCCCGGGGACTAGCGGGATAGTGGCCCAGTACTTC
TRBD2	-	14	TRBV6-2/TRBV6-3	TRBJ2-7	CASRLAAKTYEQYF	TGTGCCAGCAGACTAGCGGCTAAGACCTACGAGCAGTACTTC
TRBD2	-	17	TRBV7-2	TRBJ2-5	CASSFPPGLAPRETQYF	TGTGCCAGCAGCTTCCCACCGGGACTAGCGCCTCGAGAGACCCAGTACTTC
-	few	14	TRBV6-1	TRBJ1-5	CASSENGFNQPQHF	TGTGCCAGCAGTGAAAATGGATTCAATCAGCCCCAGCATTTT
TRBD1	few	20	TRBV9	TRBJ2-7	CASSVESCIVGQAHSYEQYF	TGTGCCAGCAGCGTAGAATCCTGTATAGTCGGACAGGCCCACTCCTACGAGCAGTACTTC
-	-	14	TRBV7-2	TRBJ2-7	CASSLPGLQWEQYF	TGTGCCAGCAGCCTCCCGGGCCTACAGTGGGAGCAGTACTTC
-	many	12	TRBV29-1	TRBJ2-3	CSVVGTTDTQYF	TGCAGCGTTGTGGGGACCACAGATACGCAGTATTTT
-	-	13	TRBV24-1	TRBJ2-5	CATGGGKQETQYF	TGTGCCACCGGAGGGGGGAAGCAAGAGACCCAGTACTTC
-	-	15	TRBV4-3	TRBJ1-1	CASSQEHDGYTEAFF	TGCGCCAGCAGCCAAGAGCACGACGGATACACTGAAGCTTTCTTT
TRBD2	few	15	TRBV12-3/TRBV12-4	TRBJ2-3	CASRFTSGSTDTQYF	TGTGCCAGCAGGTTTACTAGCGGGAGCACAGATACGCAGTATTTT
-	few	13	TRBV12-5	TRBJ2-3	CASGLGRMDTQYF	TGTGCTAGTGGCCTCGGGAGAATGGATACGCAGTATTTT
-	few	13	TRBV12-3/TRBV12-4	TRBJ2-5	CASSLPSQETQYF	TGTGCCAGCAGTTTACCATCCCAAGAGACCCAGTACTTC
-	many	17	TRBV4-3	TRBJ2-1	CASSQDRTTGTYNEQFF	TGCGCCAGCAGCCAAGATCGGACAACAGGCACCTACAATGAGCAGTTCTTC
TRBD1	many	12	TRBV7-2	TRBJ1-1	CASTRQGTEAFF	TGTGCCAGCACAAGACAGGGCACTGAAGCTTTCTTT
TRBD2	many	16	TRBV6-4	TRBJ2-3	CASSDSTGGGGDTQYF	TGTGCCAGCAGTGACTCGACGGGGGGAGGCGGAGATACGCAGTATTTT
-	-	13	TRBV28	TRBJ1-4	CASSLLEGEKLFF	TGTGCCAGCAGTTTATTAGAAGGTGAAAAACTGTTTTTT
-	-	15	TRBV12-3/TRBV12-4	TRBJ2-3	CASRGPKISTDTQYF	TGTGCCAGCAGAGGCCCAAAAATCAGCACAGATACGCAGTATTTT
TRBD2	many	15	TRBV7-3	TRBJ2-3	CASSFSSGGTDTQYF	TGTGCCAGCAGCTTCTCTAGCGGGGGCACAGATACGCAGTATTTT
TRBD2	many	15	TRBV5-1	TRBJ2-7	CASSWERLARDEQYF	TGCGCCAGCAGCTGGGAGCGACTAGCGAGGGACGAGCAGTACTTC
-	many	16	TRBV5-1	TRBJ2-3	CASRPGTLDSTDTQYF	TGCGCCAGCAGGCCTGGGACACTGGATAGCACAGATACGCAGTATTTT
-	many	14	TRBV14	TRBJ1-1	CASSHRRGDTEAFF	TGTGCCAGCAGCCACAGACGGGGCGACACTGAAGCTTTCTTT